Below, 25 T cell receptor beta chains from the same sample are listed, as sequenced in a study of T cells in Graves' hyperthyroidism and ophthalmopathy. Amplification of TCR beta CDR3 regions used RNA as the template. With the HTBI primer set, the TCR CDR3 went through a first round of RT-PCR. TCRdb re-derived calls from the multiplex PCR reads in MiXCR, one entry per CDR3 protein. The sample holds under 700,000 distinct CDR3 sequences, 16% seen once. Sequencing was performed on blood. The receptors come from a woman under 30 with Graves' hyperthyroidism.

The chain couples TRBV27 to TRBJ2-1; 7 bases align to TRBD2. The germline V gene encodes CDR1 MNHEY and CDR2 SMNVEV (reference sequence). Unmatched junction bases numbered 16, after V lost 10 bases and J lost 4 bases. The CDR3 extends over 16 amino acids. Here the CDR3 reads CATELGVGTTYNEQFF. CDR3 DNA: TGTGCCACCGAACTAGGGGTTGGGACTACATACAATGAGCAGTTCTTC.

The V gene is TRBV4-1, the J gene TRBJ2-7; 9 bases match TRBD2. V was pared by 0 bases and J by 3 bases, with 6 bases of the junction left unmatched. The germline V gene has CDR1 MGHRA and CDR2 YSYEKL. The CDR3 is made up of 16 amino acids. The CDR3 is CASSQEPAGGVYEQYF. The DNA for the CDR3 is TGCGCCAGCAGCCAAGAGCCAGCGGGAGGTGTCTACGAGCAGTACTTC.

This sequence joins TRBV4-2 and TRBJ2-2; D may be TRBD1 or TRBD2 (5 bases each). The CDR3 has 17 residues. Germline lookup yields CDR1 LGHNA and CDR2 YNFKEQ. Trimming removed 5 bases from V and 4 bases from J, with 20 bases in between. CDR3 sequence (DNA): TGTGCCAGCAGCTCATCCGGGACGGAGTCCTTCACCGGGGAGCTGTTTTTT. As protein: CASSSSGTESFTGELFF.

In this sample, this clonotype turned up many times. Written as DNA, the CDR3 is TGTGCCAGCAGTTTAACAAACGGGGGACCGGGGGTGGATACGCAGTATTTT. Its protein product is CASSLTNGGPGVDTQYF. The chain employs TRBV12-3 or TRBV12-4 and TRBJ2-3; weak D call: TRBD2 (6 bases). Trimming stripped 2 bases from V and 6 bases from J, with 21 bases between. The CDR3 sequence is 17 residues long.

This clonotype was counted a few times. The rearrangement links TRBV3-1 to TRBJ1-6; TRBD1 matches at 7 bases. Looked up from germline, CDR1 is LGHDT and CDR2 is YNNKEL (reference sequence). The CDR3 spans 20 residues. J lost 0 bases, V lost 0 bases, and 11 bases had no gene match. CDR3 bases: TGTGCCAGCAGCCAAGATAGGGGGCTTCCGACGAGCTCCTATAATTCACCCCTCCACTTT. This encodes CASSQDRGLPTSSYNSPLHF.

The V gene is TRBV14, the J gene TRBJ1-1; D gene uncertain. Germline V gene data show CDR1 as SGHDN and CDR2 as FVKESK. Trimming stripped 1 base from V and 4 bases from J, with 10 bases between. The length of the CDR3 is 14 residues. Here the CDR3 reads CASSQAAGATEAFF. The CDR3 bases are TGTGCCAGCAGCCAAGCTGCGGGAGCCACTGAAGCTTTCTTT.

This clonotype was counted at least ten times. The V and J genes are TRBV6-1 and TRBJ1-1, with D perhaps matching TRBD1 (6 bases). Germline CDR1 MNHNS, CDR2 SASEGT. V lost 3 bases and J lost 1, with 12 bases in between. The CDR3 contains 15 residues. Here the CDR3 DNA reads TGTGCCAGCAGTGACCAAAACAGGGAGAACACTGAAGCTTTCTTT. Translation gives CASSDQNRENTEAFF.

This clonotype was detected many times. This chain connects TRBV20-1 to TRBJ2-7; D is possibly TRBD2 (6 bases). V lost 2 bases and J 3 bases, leaving 14 bases between the germline ends. The germline CDR1 and CDR2 sequences are DFQATT and SNEGSKA (reference sequence). This CDR3 has 14 amino acids. CDR3 loop: CSARTGTQNYEQYF. In nucleotides, the CDR3 is TGCAGTGCTAGAACCGGGACTCAGAACTACGAGCAGTACTTC.

In this sample, this clonotype turned up a few times. CDR3 protein: CASSPPGRVESPLHF. The CDR3 region has the DNA TGTGCCAGCAGCCCCCCGGGGAGGGTTGAGTCACCCCTCCACTTT. The gene calls are TRBV3-1 and TRBJ1-6, with no clear D. The CDR3 consists of 15 residues. Trimming took off 4 bases at V and 10 bases at J, with 17 bases between the two ends. CDR1 LGHDT and CDR2 YNNKEL come from the germline V gene (reference sequence).

This clonotype was recorded at least ten times. The chain employs TRBV6-4 and TRBJ1-2, with 7 bases aligning to TRBD1. This CDR3 is 15 amino acids long. CDR1 and CDR2 from the germline V gene are MRHNA and SNTAGT. V trimming: 2 bases; J trimming: 3 bases; junction bases outside the gene matches: 6. The CDR3 DNA follows: TGTGCCAGCAGTGACAGGGGGCGCAGATACTATGGCTACACCTTC. It encodes CASSDRGRRYYGYTF.

A word on this clonotype: A much larger clonotype is one base distant, so this may be a read error. As DNA, the CDR3 is TGTGCCAGCAGCTCAGCCTGGGTCAATGAGCAGTACTTC. It translates to CASSSAWVNEQYF. V is TRBV5-4 and J is TRBJ2-1; D not resolved. TRBJ2-7 explains the end of the DNA better; the J call may be wrong. This CDR3 spans 13 amino acids. Germline V gives CDR1 SGHNT, CDR2 YYREEE (reference sequence).

This clonotype was seen repeatedly, ten times or more. V usage is TRBV18 and J usage is TRBJ2-7; the D gene is possibly TRBD2 (5 bases). Germline V gene data show CDR1 as KGHSH and CDR2 as LQKENI. Deletions cut 0 bases from V and 7 bases from J, with 10 bases between. The CDR3 runs to 13 residues. This CDR3 reads CASSPPGVREQYF. The CDR3 DNA reads as TGTGCCAGCTCACCACCCGGGGTGAGGGAGCAGTACTTC.

This clonotype turned up a few times. This chain joins TRBV15 and TRBJ2-1, with 7 bases aligning to TRBD2. Trimming removed 2 bases from V and 0 bases from J; junction bases left unmatched: 4. The CDR3 runs to 16 residues. CDR1 is LNHNV, CDR2 YYDKDF, per germline (reference sequence). The CDR3 region is CATSRRAGTSYNEQFF. Here the CDR3 DNA reads TGTGCCACCAGCAGACGAGCGGGGACCTCCTACAATGAGCAGTTCTTC. Combining the CDR3 with reference TRBV15 and TRBJ2-1 gives the whole variable domain DAMVIQNPRYQVTQFGKPVTLSCSQTLNHNVMYWYQQKSSQAPKLLFHYYDKDFNNEADTPDNFQSRRPNTSFCFLDIRSPGLGDTAMYLCATSRRAGTSYNEQFFGPGTRLTVL.

This chain joins TRBV2 and TRBJ2-1; a weak D match, TRBD1 (7 bases). This CDR3 comprises 15 residues. The ends were cut back, 5 bases at V and 4 bases at J, with 15 bases in the middle. The germline gives CDR1 SNHLY, CDR2 FYNNEI. The CDR3 DNA is TGTGCCAGCAGTCGGGAGACAGGGATTTACAATGAGCAGTTCTTC. Its translation: CASSRETGIYNEQFF.

At least ten counts were recorded for this clonotype. This chain connects TRBV20-1 to TRBJ1-2; no clear D gene. CDR3 length equals 13 residues. Germline CDR1 is DFQATT and CDR2 is SNEGSKA (reference sequence). With 0 bases removed from V and 4 bases from J, the gap between germline ends came to 9 bases. Here the CDR3 DNA reads TGCAGTGCTAGAGATGAACAGCCCTATGGCTACACCTTC. This translates into CSARDEQPYGYTF.

The J gene is TRBJ2-7, the V gene TRBV24-1, with TRBD1 identical over 8 bases. The V segment lost 5 bases and the J segment 5 bases; nucleotides outside the gene matches: 16. CDR1 and CDR2 (germline): KGHDR, SFDVKD. This CDR3 is built from 17 residues. CDR3 in amino acids: CATSASTGARTGDEQYF. CDR3 sequence (DNA): TGTGCCACCAGTGCCTCGACAGGGGCCCGGACCGGGGACGAGCAGTACTTC.

This chain joins TRBV19 and TRBJ2-1; 8 nucleotides align to TRBD1. Losses at the gene ends were 7 bases for V and 0 bases for J; bases not matched to a gene: 5. This CDR3 is built from 15 residues. CDR1 is LNHDA and CDR2 is SQIVND in the germline V gene (reference sequence). CDR3 sequence (DNA): TGTGCCAGTAATCCAGGGGGCTACTCCTACAATGAGCAGTTCTTC. This codes for CASNPGGYSYNEQFF.

A few counts support this clonotype. The rearrangement joins TRBV7-9 to TRBJ2-3; D is unclear. Between the trimmed V and J ends, which lost 1 base and 0 bases, there was a span of 8 bases. This CDR3 spans 15 amino acids. Germline lookup yields CDR1 SEHNR and CDR2 FQNEAQ (reference sequence). CDR3 bases: TGTGCCAGCAGCTTAGTCCTAGGCAGCACAGATACGCAGTATTTT. Its translation is CASSLVLGSTDTQYF.

This clonotype was observed a few times. The chain couples TRBV20-1 to TRBJ2-3, with 8 nucleotides matching TRBD2. The CDR3 loop spans 14 amino acids. J gave up 5 bases and V 3 bases, and 7 bases lay outside the gene matches. Germline loops: CDR1 DFQATT, CDR2 SNEGSKA (reference sequence). DNA for the CDR3: TGCAGTGCTAGGCGAGCGGGGGCCGGAGATACGCAGTATTTT. Encoded protein: CSARRAGAGDTQYF.

The chain employs TRBV9 and TRBJ1-2; D gene uncertain. V lost 0 bases to trimming and J lost 8 bases, with 14 bases between them. There are 14 residues in the CDR3. Germline CDR1 SGDLS, CDR2 YYNGEE. The CDR3 reads CASSVGLNTGGYTF. DNA of the CDR3: TGTGCCAGCAGCGTAGGATTAAACACGGGCGGCTACACCTTC.

This clonotype was seen ten or more times. V usage is TRBV20-1 and J usage is TRBJ1-2; D may be TRBD1 (6 bases). Germline CDR1 DFQATT, CDR2 SNEGSKA (reference sequence). The CDR3 is 18 residues long. The ends were cut back, 0 bases at V and 0 bases at J, with 20 bases in the middle. CDR3 residues: CSARDPGTRTPTNYGYTF. As DNA, the CDR3 is TGCAGTGCTAGAGATCCCGGGACACGGACCCCGACTAACTATGGCTACACCTTC.

The sample holds a few counts of this clonotype. V usage is TRBV6-5 and J usage is TRBJ2-3, with D tentatively TRBD1 (8 bases). Germline CDR1 reads MNHEY; CDR2 reads SVGAGI. The V gene lost 0 bases and the J gene lost 2 bases, with 18 bases spanning the gap. The CDR3 loop spans 18 amino acids. The CDR3 DNA reads as TGTGCCAGCAGTTACTCGGGGTACAGGGGGGGTAACACAGATACGCAGTATTTT. Its translation is CASSYSGYRGGNTDTQYF.

This clonotype was recorded many times. The V and J genes are TRBV20-1 and TRBJ2-1, with D uncertain. Trimming removed 3 bases at V and 6 bases at J, with 12 bases between. Germline assignment: CDR1 DFQATT and CDR2 SNEGSKA (reference sequence). The CDR3 covers 13 residues. The CDR3 bases are TGCAGTGCTAGGGCGCCCAGTTCCAATGAGCAGTTCTTC. Translation gives CSARAPSSNEQFF.

This clonotype was counted only a few times. The rearrangement links TRBV6-6 to TRBJ1-3; 7 bases fit TRBD1. J was trimmed by 0 bases and V by 1 base; bases with no gene match: 3. Germline lookup yields CDR1 MNHNY and CDR2 SVGAGI (reference sequence). The CDR3 covers 16 residues. The CDR3 DNA follows: TGTGCCAGCAGTTACTTGGCAGGGGGCTCTGGAAACACCATATATTTT. It codes for CASSYLAGGSGNTIYF.

This clonotype showed up many times. The chain has TRBV7-2 and TRBJ1-2; D remains unclear. This CDR3 comprises 14 residues. Germline V gene lookup returns CDR1 SGHTA and CDR2 FQGNSA. Trimming removed 1 base at V and 2 bases at J, with 8 bases between. CDR3 amino acids: CASSLVLGNYGYTF. CDR3 coding DNA: TGTGCCAGCAGCTTAGTTCTGGGAAACTATGGCTACACCTTC.